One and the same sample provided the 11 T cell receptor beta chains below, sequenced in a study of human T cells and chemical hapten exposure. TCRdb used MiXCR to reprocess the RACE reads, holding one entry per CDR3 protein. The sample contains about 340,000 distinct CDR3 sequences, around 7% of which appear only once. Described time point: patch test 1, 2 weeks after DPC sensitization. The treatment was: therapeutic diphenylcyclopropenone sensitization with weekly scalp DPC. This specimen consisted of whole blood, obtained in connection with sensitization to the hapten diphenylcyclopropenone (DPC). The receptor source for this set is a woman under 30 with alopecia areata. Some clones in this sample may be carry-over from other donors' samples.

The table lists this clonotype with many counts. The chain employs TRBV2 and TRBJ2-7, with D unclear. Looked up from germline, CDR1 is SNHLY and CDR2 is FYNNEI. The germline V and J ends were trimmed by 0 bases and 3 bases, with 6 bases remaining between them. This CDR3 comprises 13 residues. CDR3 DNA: TGTGCCAGCAGTGAAGCCGACCACTACGAGCAGTACTTC. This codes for CASSEADHYEQYF.

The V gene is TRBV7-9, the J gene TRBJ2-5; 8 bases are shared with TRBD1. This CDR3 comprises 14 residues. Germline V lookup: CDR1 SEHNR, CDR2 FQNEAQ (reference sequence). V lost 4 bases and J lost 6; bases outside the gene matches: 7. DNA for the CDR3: TGTGCCAGCAGCTCGGGGCAGGGGGCGCAGACCCAGTACTTC. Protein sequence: CASSSGQGAQTQYF.

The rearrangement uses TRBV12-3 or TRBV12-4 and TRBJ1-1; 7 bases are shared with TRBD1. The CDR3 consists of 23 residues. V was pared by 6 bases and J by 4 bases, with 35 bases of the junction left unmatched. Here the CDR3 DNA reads TGTGCCAGCAGGGAACTTTTGCCCGCCTTAGGCCCGTCGTTGGGCAGGGGGTCCACTGAAGCTTTCTTT. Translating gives CASRELLPALGPSLGRGSTEAFF.

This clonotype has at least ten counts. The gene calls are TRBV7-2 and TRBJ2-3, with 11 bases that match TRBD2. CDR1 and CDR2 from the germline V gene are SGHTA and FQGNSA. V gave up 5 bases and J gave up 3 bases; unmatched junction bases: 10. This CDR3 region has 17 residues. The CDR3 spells CASSPSGTSGFTDTQYF. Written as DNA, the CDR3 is TGTGCCAGCAGCCCTAGCGGGACTAGCGGCTTTACAGATACGCAGTATTTT.

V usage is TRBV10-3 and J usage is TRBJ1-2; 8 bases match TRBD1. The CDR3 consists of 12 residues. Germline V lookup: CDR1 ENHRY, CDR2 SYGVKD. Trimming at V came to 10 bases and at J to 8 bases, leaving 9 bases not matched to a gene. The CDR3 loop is CATPDRVHGYTF. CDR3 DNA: TGTGCCACCCCGGACAGGGTCCACGGCTACACCTTC.

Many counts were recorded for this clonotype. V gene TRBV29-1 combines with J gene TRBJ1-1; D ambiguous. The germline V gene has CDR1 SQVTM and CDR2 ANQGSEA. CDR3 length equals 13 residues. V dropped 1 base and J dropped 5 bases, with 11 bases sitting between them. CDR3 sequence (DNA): TGCAGCGTTGAAGGGGAGGGAGGGACTGAAGCTTTCTTT. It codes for CSVEGEGGTEAFF.

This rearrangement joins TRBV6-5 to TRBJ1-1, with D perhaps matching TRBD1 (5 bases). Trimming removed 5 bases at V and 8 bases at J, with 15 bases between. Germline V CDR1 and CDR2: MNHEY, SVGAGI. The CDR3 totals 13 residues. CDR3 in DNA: TGTGCCAGCAGTCCACGGGACGGACTAGAAGCTTTCTTT. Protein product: CASSPRDGLEAFF.

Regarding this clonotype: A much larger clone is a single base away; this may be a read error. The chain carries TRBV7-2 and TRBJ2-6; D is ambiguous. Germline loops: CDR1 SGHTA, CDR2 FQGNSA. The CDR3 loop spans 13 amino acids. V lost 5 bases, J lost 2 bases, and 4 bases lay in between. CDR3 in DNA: TGTGCCAGCAGCCAACCTGGGGCCAACGTCCTGACTTTC. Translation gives CASSQPGANVLTF.

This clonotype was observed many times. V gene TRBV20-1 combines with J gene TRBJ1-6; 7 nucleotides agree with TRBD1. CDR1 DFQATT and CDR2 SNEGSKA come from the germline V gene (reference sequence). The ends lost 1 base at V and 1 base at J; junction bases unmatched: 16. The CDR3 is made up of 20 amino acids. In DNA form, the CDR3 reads TGCAGTGCTAGAGTAAGAGGTCCGAGGGGGCGTGAGTCCTATAATTCACCCCTCCACTTT. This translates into CSARVRGPRGRESYNSPLHF.

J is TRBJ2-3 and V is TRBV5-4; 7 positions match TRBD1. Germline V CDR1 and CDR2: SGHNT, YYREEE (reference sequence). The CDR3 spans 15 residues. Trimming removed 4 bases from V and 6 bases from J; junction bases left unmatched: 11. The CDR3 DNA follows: TGTGCCAGCAGCCCTGACAGGGCTACAAGCGATACGCAGTATTTT. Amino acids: CASSPDRATSDTQYF.

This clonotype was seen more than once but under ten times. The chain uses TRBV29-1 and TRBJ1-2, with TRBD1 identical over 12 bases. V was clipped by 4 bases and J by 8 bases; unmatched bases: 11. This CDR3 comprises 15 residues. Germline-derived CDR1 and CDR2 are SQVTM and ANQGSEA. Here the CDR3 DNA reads TGCAGCGTTGGGGAACCGGGACAGGGGGCGAAAGGCTACACCTTC. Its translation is CSVGEPGQGAKGYTF.